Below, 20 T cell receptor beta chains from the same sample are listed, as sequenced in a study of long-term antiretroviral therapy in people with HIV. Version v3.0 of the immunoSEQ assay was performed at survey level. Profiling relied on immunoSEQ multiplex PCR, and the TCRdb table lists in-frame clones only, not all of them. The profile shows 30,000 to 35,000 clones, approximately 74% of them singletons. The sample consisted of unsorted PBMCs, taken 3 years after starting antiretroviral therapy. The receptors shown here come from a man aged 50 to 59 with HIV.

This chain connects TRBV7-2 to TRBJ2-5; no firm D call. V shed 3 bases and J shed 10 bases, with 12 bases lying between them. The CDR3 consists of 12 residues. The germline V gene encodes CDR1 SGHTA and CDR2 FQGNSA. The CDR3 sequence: CASSLQESIQYF. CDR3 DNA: TGTGCCAGCAGCTTGCAGGAAAGTATCCAGTACTTC.

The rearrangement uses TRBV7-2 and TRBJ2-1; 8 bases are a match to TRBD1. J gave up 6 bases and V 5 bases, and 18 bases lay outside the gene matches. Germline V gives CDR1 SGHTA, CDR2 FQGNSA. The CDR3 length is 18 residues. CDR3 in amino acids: CASSPAMNRDRISNEQFF. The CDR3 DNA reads TGTGCCAGCAGCCCCGCTATGAACCGGGACAGGATTTCCAATGAGCAGTTCTTC.

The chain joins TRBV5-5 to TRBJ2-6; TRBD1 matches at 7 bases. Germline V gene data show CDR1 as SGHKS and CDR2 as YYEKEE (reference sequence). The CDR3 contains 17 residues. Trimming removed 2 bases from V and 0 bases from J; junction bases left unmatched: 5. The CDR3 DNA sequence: TGTGCCAGCAGCTTCAGACAGGGCCTCTCTGGGGCCAACGTCCTGACTTTC. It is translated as CASSFRQGLSGANVLTF. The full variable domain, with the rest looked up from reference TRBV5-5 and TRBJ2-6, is DAGVTQSPTHLIKTRGQQVTLRCSPISGHKSVSWYQQVLGQGPQFIFQYYEKEERGRGNFPDRFSARQFPNYSSELNVNALLLGDSALYLCASSFRQGLSGANVLTFGAGSRLTVL.

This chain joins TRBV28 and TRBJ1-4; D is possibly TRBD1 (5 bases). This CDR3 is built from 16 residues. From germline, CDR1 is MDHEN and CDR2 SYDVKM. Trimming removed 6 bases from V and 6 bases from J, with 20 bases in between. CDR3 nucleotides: TGTGCCAGCAGCCTAAGTCAGGGTGGGAGCTATGAAAAACTGTTTTTT. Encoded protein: CASSLSQGGSYEKLFF.

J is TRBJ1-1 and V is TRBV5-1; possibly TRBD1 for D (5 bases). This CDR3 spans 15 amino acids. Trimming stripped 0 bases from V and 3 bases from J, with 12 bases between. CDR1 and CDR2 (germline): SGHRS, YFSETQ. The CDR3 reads CASSLVGGADTEAFF. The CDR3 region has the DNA TGCGCCAGCAGCTTGGTGGGCGGGGCGGACACTGAAGCTTTCTTT.

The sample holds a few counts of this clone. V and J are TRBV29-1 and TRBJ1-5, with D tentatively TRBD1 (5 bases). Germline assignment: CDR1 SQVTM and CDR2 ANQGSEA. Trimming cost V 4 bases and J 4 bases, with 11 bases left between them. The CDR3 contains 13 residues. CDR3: CSVGGAGNQPQHF. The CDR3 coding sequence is TGCAGCGTTGGTGGGGCCGGGAATCAGCCCCAGCATTTT.

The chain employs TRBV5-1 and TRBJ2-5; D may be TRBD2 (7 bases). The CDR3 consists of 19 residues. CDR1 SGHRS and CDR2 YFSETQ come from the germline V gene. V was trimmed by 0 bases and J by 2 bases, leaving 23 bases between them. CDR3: CASSLGPSGGGAGQETQYF. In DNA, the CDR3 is TGCGCCAGCAGCTTGGGTCCTTCGGGTGGGGGGGCCGGGCAAGAGACCCAGTACTTC.

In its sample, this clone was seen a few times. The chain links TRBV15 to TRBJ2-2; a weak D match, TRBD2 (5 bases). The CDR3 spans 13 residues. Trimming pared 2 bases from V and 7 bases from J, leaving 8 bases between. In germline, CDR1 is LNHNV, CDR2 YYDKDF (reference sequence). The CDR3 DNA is TGTGCCACCAGCAGACCAGGAGGCGGGGAGCTGTTTTTT. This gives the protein CATSRPGGGELFF.

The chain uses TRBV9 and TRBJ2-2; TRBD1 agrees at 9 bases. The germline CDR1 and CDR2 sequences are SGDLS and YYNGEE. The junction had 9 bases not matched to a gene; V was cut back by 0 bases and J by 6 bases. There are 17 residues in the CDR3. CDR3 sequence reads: CASSVAPQGARAGELFF. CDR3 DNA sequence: TGTGCCAGCAGCGTAGCCCCACAGGGGGCGCGTGCCGGGGAGCTGTTTTTT.

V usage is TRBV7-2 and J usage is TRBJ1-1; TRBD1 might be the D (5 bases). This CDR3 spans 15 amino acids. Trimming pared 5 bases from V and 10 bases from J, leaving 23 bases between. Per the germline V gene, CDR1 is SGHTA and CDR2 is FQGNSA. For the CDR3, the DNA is TGTGCCAGCAGCCCCGAACGGCGGGAGGGGCGAGGAGCTTTCTTT. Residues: CASSPERREGRGAFF.

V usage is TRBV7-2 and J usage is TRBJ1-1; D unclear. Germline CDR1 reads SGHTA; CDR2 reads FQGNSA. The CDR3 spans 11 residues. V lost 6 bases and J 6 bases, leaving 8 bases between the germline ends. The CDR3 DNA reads TGTGCCAGCAGAATAGCCCCTGAAGCTTTCTTT. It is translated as CASRIAPEAFF.

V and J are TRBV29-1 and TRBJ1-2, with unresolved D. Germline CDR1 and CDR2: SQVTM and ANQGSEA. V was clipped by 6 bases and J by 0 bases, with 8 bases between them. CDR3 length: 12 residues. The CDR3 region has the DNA TGCAGCGTCGTGATGTCTAACTATGGCTACACCTTC. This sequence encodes CSVVMSNYGYTF.

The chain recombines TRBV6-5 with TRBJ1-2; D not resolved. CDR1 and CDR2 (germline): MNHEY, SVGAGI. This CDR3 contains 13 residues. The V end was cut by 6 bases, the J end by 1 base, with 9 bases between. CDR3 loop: CASSPVLNYGYTF. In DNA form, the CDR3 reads TGTGCCAGCAGCCCCGTCCTTAACTATGGCTACACCTTC.

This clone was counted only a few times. DNA for the CDR3: TGTGCCAGCAGCTTACCAGGGGAAGGCTACACCTTC. It specifies CASSLPGEGYTF. V is TRBV7-9 and J is TRBJ1-2, with a possible D match to TRBD1 (6 bases). The CDR3 totals 12 residues. Germline CDR1 reads SEHNR; CDR2 reads FQNEAQ (reference sequence). Trimming shortened V by 2 bases and J by 8 bases, and 9 bases separated the two germline ends. Supplemented by reference TRBV7-9 and TRBJ1-2, the full variable domain reads DTGVSQNPRHKITKRGQNVTFRCDPISEHNRLYWYRQTLGQGPEFLTYFQNEAQLEKSRLLSDRFSAERPKGSFSTLEIQRTEQGDSAMYLCASSLPGEGYTFGSGTRLTVV.

The CDR3 here is CASSVGVTYEQYF. CDR3 nucleotide sequence: TGTGCCAGCAGCGTAGGCGTAACCTACGAGCAGTACTTC. The genes are TRBV9 and TRBJ2-7; D not resolved. The CDR3 is 13 amino acids. Germline assignment: CDR1 SGDLS and CDR2 YYNGEE. Trimming took off 0 bases at V and 2 bases at J, with 6 bases between the two ends.

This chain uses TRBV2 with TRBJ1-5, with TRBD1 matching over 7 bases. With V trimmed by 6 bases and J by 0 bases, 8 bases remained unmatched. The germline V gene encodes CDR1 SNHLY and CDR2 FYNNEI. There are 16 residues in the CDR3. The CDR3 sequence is CASSAGTVYSNQPQHF. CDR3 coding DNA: TGTGCCAGCAGCGCCGGGACAGTATATAGCAATCAGCCCCAGCATTTT. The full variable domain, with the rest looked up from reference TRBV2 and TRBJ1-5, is EPEVTQTPSHQVTQMGQEVILRCVPISNHLYFYWYRQILGQKVEFLVSFYNNEISEKSEIFDDQFSVERPDGSNFTLKIRSTKLEDSAMYFCASSAGTVYSNQPQHFGDGTRLSIL.

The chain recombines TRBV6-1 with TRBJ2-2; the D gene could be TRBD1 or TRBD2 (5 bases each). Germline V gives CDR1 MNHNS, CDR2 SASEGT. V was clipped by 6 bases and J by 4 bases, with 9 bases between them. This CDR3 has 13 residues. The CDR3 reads CASSRDVTGELFF. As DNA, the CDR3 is TGTGCCAGCAGCAGGGACGTCACCGGGGAGCTGTTTTTT.

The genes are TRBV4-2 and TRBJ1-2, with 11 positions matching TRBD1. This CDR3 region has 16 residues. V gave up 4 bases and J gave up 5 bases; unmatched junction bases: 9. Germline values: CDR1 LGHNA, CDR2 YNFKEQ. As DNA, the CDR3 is TGTGCCAGCAGCCTCCAAGGACAGGGGGCGAGGTATGGCTACACCTTC. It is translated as CASSLQGQGARYGYTF.

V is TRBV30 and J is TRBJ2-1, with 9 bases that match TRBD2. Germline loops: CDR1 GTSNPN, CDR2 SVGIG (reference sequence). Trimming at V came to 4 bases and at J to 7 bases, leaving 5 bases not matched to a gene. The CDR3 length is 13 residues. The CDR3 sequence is CAWNSGRDNEQFF. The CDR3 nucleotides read TGTGCCTGGAATAGCGGGAGAGATAATGAGCAGTTCTTC.

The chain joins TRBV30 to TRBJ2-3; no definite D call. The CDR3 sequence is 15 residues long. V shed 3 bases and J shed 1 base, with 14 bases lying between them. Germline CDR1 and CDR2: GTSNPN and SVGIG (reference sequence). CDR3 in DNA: TGTGCCTGGAGCTATATGGCGTTAGGCACAGATACGCAGTATTTT. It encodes CAWSYMALGTDTQYF.